These 28 T cell receptor beta chains came from one sample sequenced in a study of beta chain features in type 1 diabetes (dated by TCRdb to the late 2010s). The library was obtained by the immunoSEQ multiplex PCR assay. The entire amount of isolated RNA was reverse transcribed using the High Capacity cDNA Reverse Transcription Kit, so the sequenced TCRB transcripts were expressed ones. TCRdb took this table from immuneACCESS and kept in-frame rearrangements with V and J called. Such tables lack part of the clones; where checked against another copy, unresolved V genes explain under half of the gap, and the rest is unexplained. In this sample the table shows about 130,000 clones, about 9.2% of which occur a single time. The ten largest make up about 0.61% of the sample. Source material: central memory CD4+ T cells from blood. These receptors all come from a man aged 18 to 29 in good health.

This rearrangement joins TRBV5-1 to TRBJ1-1, with D possibly being TRBD1 (5 bases). Germline V CDR1 and CDR2: SGHRS, YFSETQ. The ends were cut back, 1 base at V and 4 bases at J, with 17 bases in the middle. The CDR3 contains 16 residues. DNA of the CDR3: TGCGCCAGCAGCTTGTCTCAGGGTAGGGGCGGCACTGAAGCTTTCTTT. Amino acid sequence: CASSLSQGRGGTEAFF.

The V gene is TRBV18, the J gene TRBJ2-2, with D tentatively TRBD1 (5 bases). The CDR3 is 17 amino acids. The germline gives CDR1 KGHSH, CDR2 LQKENI. Trimming shortened V by 1 base and J by 7 bases, and 19 bases separated the two germline ends. CDR3 bases: TGTGCCAGCTCACCACAGCAGAGTTTCCAGGGTGGCGGGGAGCTGTTTTTT. Translating gives CASSPQQSFQGGGELFF.

In its sample, this clone was seen many times. The gene calls are TRBV9 and TRBJ2-1; tentative D call: TRBD1 (5 bases). Germline V CDR1 and CDR2: SGDLS, YYNGEE. With 1 base removed from V and 14 bases from J, the gap between germline ends came to 16 bases. This CDR3 region has 13 residues. The CDR3, as DNA: TGTGCCAGCAGCGTAAGTTTCCAGGGCCGGGAGTTCTTC. Its protein is CASSVSFQGREFF.

The V call is TRBV6-5, the J call TRBJ2-1, with 7 positions matching TRBD2. V shed 6 bases, J shed 9 bases, and the junction held 8 bases outside the gene matches. The CDR3 runs 13 residues. In germline, CDR1 is MNHEY, CDR2 SVGAGI. The CDR3 reads CASSTGTTAEQFF. Here the CDR3 DNA reads TGTGCCAGCAGCACCGGGACTACCGCTGAGCAGTTCTTC.

This chain joins TRBV7-9 and TRBJ1-4; no clear D. V shed 5 bases and J shed 6 bases, with 10 bases lying between them. Germline assignment: CDR1 SEHNR and CDR2 FQNEAQ (reference sequence). This CDR3 has 13 residues. This chain's CDR3 is CASSPSAYEKLFF. CDR3 nucleotide sequence: TGTGCCAGCAGCCCCAGCGCGTATGAAAAACTGTTTTTT.

This chain joins TRBV14 and TRBJ1-2, with D perhaps TRBD1 (6 bases). The CDR3 sequence is 18 residues long. Germline V gene data show CDR1 as SGHDN and CDR2 as FVKESK. V dropped 0 bases and J dropped 0 bases, with 17 bases sitting between them. The CDR3 spells CASSQDGSRTDSNYGYTF. In nucleotides, the CDR3 is TGTGCCAGCAGCCAAGATGGATCCCGGACAGACTCTAACTATGGCTACACCTTC.

This clone occurred a few times. This chain connects TRBV5-6 to TRBJ2-3; maybe TRBD2 (6 bases). The CDR3 covers 14 residues. The V and J ends lost 4 bases and 4 bases respectively, with 13 bases between them. CDR1 and CDR2 (germline): SGHDT, YYEEEE. The DNA for the CDR3 is TGTGCCAGCAGCCCCGGGAGTCGGGCAGATACGCAGTATTTT. It specifies CASSPGSRADTQYF.

The gene calls are TRBV7-7 and TRBJ2-5, with 9 bases aligning to TRBD2. Germline V gene data show CDR1 as SSHAT and CDR2 as FNYEAQ (reference sequence). The junction had 9 bases not matched to a gene; V was cut back by 5 bases and J by 2 bases. The CDR3 has 16 residues. The CDR3 sequence is CASSPGAGGRQETQYF. The CDR3 coding sequence is TGTGCCAGCAGCCCAGGGGCGGGGGGGAGACAAGAGACCCAGTACTTC. The variable domain in full, completed from reference TRBV7-7 and TRBJ2-5, reads GAGVSQSPRYKVTKRGQDVTLRCDPISSHATLYWYQQALGQGPEFLTYFNYEAQPDKSGLPSDRFSAERPEGSISTLTIQRTEQRDSAMYRCASSPGAGGRQETQYFGPGTRLLVL.

In this sample, this clone turned up many times. The rearrangement joins TRBV7-9 to TRBJ2-1; 9 bases map to TRBD2. V shed 1 base, J shed 7 bases, and the junction held 5 bases outside the gene matches. The CDR3 is 15 amino acids. CDR1 and CDR2 (germline): SEHNR, FQNEAQ (reference sequence). DNA for the CDR3: TGTGCCAGCAGCTTAGTAGGGCTAGCGGGGAATGAGCAGTTCTTC. The encoded protein is CASSLVGLAGNEQFF.

The V call is TRBV14, the J call TRBJ2-2; TRBD1 matches 9 bases. There are 15 residues in the CDR3. The ends lost 2 bases at V and 3 bases at J; junction bases unmatched: 1. Germline V gene lookup returns CDR1 SGHDN and CDR2 FVKESK. This CDR3 is CASSQTGGYTGELFF. The CDR3 region has the DNA TGTGCCAGCAGCCAAACAGGGGGCTACACCGGGGAGCTGTTTTTT.

The rearrangement uses TRBV7-3 and TRBJ2-1, with 14 bases identical to TRBD2. The CDR3 runs 15 residues. With V trimmed by 5 bases and J by 7 bases, 4 bases remained unmatched. CDR1 is SGHTA, CDR2 FQGTGA, per germline. CDR3 protein: CASSMGLAGVNEQFF. DNA of the CDR3: TGTGCCAGCAGCATGGGACTAGCGGGGGTAAATGAGCAGTTCTTC.

This clone was counted only a few times. This sequence joins TRBV29-1 and TRBJ2-5, with D perhaps TRBD2 (7 bases). Deletions cut 0 bases from V and 7 bases from J, with 18 bases between. Germline CDR1 reads SQVTM; CDR2 reads ANQGSEA. This CDR3 region has 15 residues. Here the CDR3 reads CSVEDGGALEWTQYF. Here the CDR3 DNA reads TGCAGCGTTGAAGATGGGGGGGCCCTAGAGTGGACCCAGTACTTC.

For this clone: A much larger clone is a single base away; this may be a read error. Other DNA sequences of this sample code for an identical CDR3. This chain links TRBV7-6 with TRBJ1-4, with 10 bases fitting TRBD1. The V and J ends lost 3 bases and 5 bases, in that order; junction bases with no gene match: 0. Germline V gene data show CDR1 as SGHVS and CDR2 as FNYEAQ. The CDR3 has 14 residues. This CDR3 reads CASSLGQGNEKLFF. The DNA of the CDR3 is TGTGCCAGCAGCTTGGGACAGGGGAATGAAAAACTGTTTTTT.

V and J are TRBV30 and TRBJ1-5; D is uncertain. The V and J ends lost 0 bases and 6 bases respectively, with 9 bases between them. CDR3 length: 13 amino acids. Germline V gene sequence: CDR1 GTSNPN, CDR2 SVGIG (reference sequence). CDR3 coding DNA: TGTGCCTGGAGTGTACATGTCGTTCAGCCCCAGCATTTT. It specifies CAWSVHVVQPQHF.

The CDR3 DNA reads TGCGCCACCATAAGAGACAGTTCTGAAGGGACCCAGTACTTC. Its protein is CATIRDSSEGTQYF. V usage is TRBV10-2 and J usage is TRBJ2-5, with D possibly being TRBD1 (5 bases). With 10 bases removed from V and 7 bases from J, the gap between germline ends came to 22 bases. CDR1 WSHSY and CDR2 SAAADI come from the germline V gene. The CDR3 has 14 residues.

This clone has only a few counts. This chain joins TRBV13 and TRBJ2-5, with D perhaps matching TRBD1 (5 bases). The CDR3 is 13 residues long. CDR1 PRHDT and CDR2 FYEKMQ come from the germline V gene (reference sequence). V shed 5 bases and J shed 5 bases, with 12 bases lying between them. CDR3: CASSRTSSETQYF. In DNA form, the CDR3 reads TGTGCCAGCAGCCGGACAAGTTCGGAGACCCAGTACTTC.

This chain links TRBV6-6 with TRBJ1-2, with 7 bases aligning to TRBD1. Germline trimming cut 6 bases from V and 4 bases from J; bases unmatched to any gene: 8. This CDR3 comprises 14 residues. CDR1 and CDR2 from the germline V gene are MNHNY and SVGAGI (reference sequence). CDR3 region: CASSPPTGSYGYTF. In nucleotides, the CDR3 is TGTGCCAGCAGCCCCCCGACAGGGAGCTATGGCTACACCTTC.

The J gene is TRBJ1-5, the V gene TRBV19, with TRBD1 matching over 9 bases. J gave up 8 bases and V 7 bases, and 9 bases lay outside the gene matches. The CDR3 is made up of 14 amino acids. The germline V gene encodes CDR1 LNHDA and CDR2 SQIVND (reference sequence). The CDR3 spells CASTGQGRRKPQHF. The CDR3 DNA is TGTGCCAGTACGGGACAGGGCCGGCGGAAGCCCCAGCATTTT.

The chain has TRBV9 and TRBJ2-2; TRBD2 aligns across 8 bases. Looked up from germline, CDR1 is SGDLS and CDR2 is YYNGEE. CDR3 length equals 16 residues. V gave up 4 bases and J gave up 6 bases; unmatched junction bases: 11. The CDR3 loop is CASSPHASGGSGELFF. DNA of the CDR3: TGTGCCAGCAGCCCCCATGCGAGCGGGGGCTCCGGGGAGCTGTTTTTT.

CDR3 nucleotides: TGCGCCAGCAGCCAAGATGGGCAGGGGGCAGGAGAGCAGTACTTC. This codes for CASSQDGQGAGEQYF. The chain uses TRBV4-1 and TRBJ2-5, with 8 positions matching TRBD1. This CDR3 contains 15 residues. V was pared by 0 bases and J by 11 bases, with 11 bases of the junction left unmatched. Germline V CDR1 and CDR2: MGHRA, YSYEKL.

This clone showed up just a few times. V is TRBV5-6 and J is TRBJ1-2; 7 bases fit TRBD1. The junction had 2 bases not matched to a gene; V was cut back by 0 bases and J by 0 bases. The V gene's germline CDR1 is SGHDT and CDR2 YYEEEE. The CDR3 has 15 residues. CDR3 residues: CASSLAGTANYGYTF. CDR3 DNA sequence: TGTGCCAGCAGCTTGGCCGGGACAGCTAACTATGGCTACACCTTC.

This clone was picked up a small number of times. The V and J genes are TRBV11-2 and TRBJ1-1; D is possibly TRBD1 (6 bases). Germline V gene data show CDR1 as SGHAT and CDR2 as FQNNGV. The CDR3 is made up of 15 amino acids. V was trimmed by 4 bases and J by 5 bases, leaving 17 bases between them. In DNA, the CDR3 is TGTGCCAGCAGCTCGACAGGACCCCAGAGGACTGAAGCTTTCTTT. Translation gives CASSSTGPQRTEAFF.

This clone was observed a few times. The chain couples TRBV6-1 to TRBJ2-5, with 8 bases matching TRBD1. Germline CDR1 and CDR2: MNHNS and SASEGT. The CDR3 sequence is 16 residues long. Trimming cost V 0 bases and J 5 bases; bases outside gene matches: 8. In DNA, the CDR3 is TGTGCCAGCAGTGAAGCGTGGTCAGGGGGCTGGGAGACCCAGTACTTC. Amino acids: CASSEAWSGGWETQYF.

The chain links TRBV19 to TRBJ1-2; 11 bases match TRBD1. Germline V gives CDR1 LNHDA, CDR2 SQIVND (reference sequence). This CDR3 region has 14 residues. Germline trimming cut 5 bases from V and 7 bases from J; bases unmatched to any gene: 6. The CDR3 spells CASSLGQGASGYTF. CDR3 bases: TGTGCCAGTAGTTTAGGACAGGGGGCTAGTGGCTACACCTTC.

This clone has a handful of counts. V is TRBV7-3 and J is TRBJ2-5; unclear D gene. The germline V gene has CDR1 SGHTA and CDR2 FQGTGA. The CDR3 has 15 amino acids. Trimming left V 5 bases short and J 2 bases short, with 15 bases between. CDR3 amino acids: CASSLSAVGQETQYF. CDR3 coding DNA: TGTGCCAGCAGCCTGAGCGCCGTCGGTCAAGAGACCCAGTACTTC.

The gene calls are TRBV19 and TRBJ2-7, with TRBD1 matching 7 bases. V trimming: 6 bases; J trimming: 6 bases; junction bases outside the gene matches: 5. Germline V gene sequence: CDR1 LNHDA, CDR2 SQIVND (reference sequence). The CDR3 totals 12 residues. The CDR3 bases are TGTGCCAGTAGGGAACAGGGGTCCGAGCAGTACTTC. Protein sequence: CASREQGSEQYF.

This clone was observed a handful of times. The rearrangement links TRBV5-1 to TRBJ1-2, with D maybe TRBD1 (5 bases). The ends were cut back, 7 bases at V and 3 bases at J, with 10 bases in the middle. There are 12 residues in the CDR3. Germline CDR1 and CDR2: SGHRS and YFSETQ. The CDR3 here is CASGPTDYGYTF. CDR3 DNA sequence: TGCGCCAGCGGCCCGACAGACTATGGCTACACCTTC. The full variable domain, completed using reference TRBV5-1 and TRBJ1-2, is KAGVTQTPRYLIKTRGQQVTLSCSPISGHRSVSWYQQTPGQGLQFLFEYFSETQRNKGNFPGRFSGRQFSNSRSEMNVSTLELGDSALYLCASGPTDYGYTFGSGTRLTVV.

This clone was seen a few times. The chain links TRBV4-1 to TRBJ2-4; tentative D call: TRBD2 (6 bases). The germline V gene encodes CDR1 MGHRA and CDR2 YSYEKL. The CDR3 has 16 residues. The V and J ends lost 0 bases and 0 bases respectively, with 9 bases between them. CDR3: CASSQESTRAKNIQYF. The CDR3 coding sequence is TGCGCCAGCAGCCAAGAGTCGACTAGAGCCAAAAACATTCAGTACTTC.